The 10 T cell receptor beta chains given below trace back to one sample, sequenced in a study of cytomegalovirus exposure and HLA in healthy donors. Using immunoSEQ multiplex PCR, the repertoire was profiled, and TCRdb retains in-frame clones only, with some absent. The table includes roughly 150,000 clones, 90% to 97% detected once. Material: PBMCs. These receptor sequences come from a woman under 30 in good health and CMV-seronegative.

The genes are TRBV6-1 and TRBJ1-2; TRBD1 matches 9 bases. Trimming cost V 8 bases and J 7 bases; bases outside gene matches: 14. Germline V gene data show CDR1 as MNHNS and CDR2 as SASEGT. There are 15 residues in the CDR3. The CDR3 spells CASRKPGTGMSGYTF. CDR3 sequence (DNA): TGTGCCAGCCGAAAACCCGGGACAGGGATGAGTGGCTACACCTTC.

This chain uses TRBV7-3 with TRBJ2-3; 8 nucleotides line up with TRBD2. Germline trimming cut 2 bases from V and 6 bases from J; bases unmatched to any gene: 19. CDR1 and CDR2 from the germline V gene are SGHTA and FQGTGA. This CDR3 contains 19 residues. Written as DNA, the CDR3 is TGTGCCAGCAGCTTAGGGCGGAGCGGGGGCCCCCTCCGACGCGATACGCAGTATTTT. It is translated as CASSLGRSGGPLRRDTQYF.

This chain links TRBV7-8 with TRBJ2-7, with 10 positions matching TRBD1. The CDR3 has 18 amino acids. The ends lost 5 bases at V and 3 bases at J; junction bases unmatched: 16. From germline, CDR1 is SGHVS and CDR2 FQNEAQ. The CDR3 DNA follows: TGTGCCAGCAGCGCGCGCAAACCGGGACAGGGGACAAACTACGAGCAGTACTTC. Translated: CASSARKPGQGTNYEQYF.

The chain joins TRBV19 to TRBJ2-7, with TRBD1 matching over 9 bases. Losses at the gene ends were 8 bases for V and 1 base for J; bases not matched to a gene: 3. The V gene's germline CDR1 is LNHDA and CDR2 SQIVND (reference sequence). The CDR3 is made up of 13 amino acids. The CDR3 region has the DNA TGTGCCAGTCGGGACAGGGCTTCCTACGAGCAGTACTTC. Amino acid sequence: CASRDRASYEQYF.

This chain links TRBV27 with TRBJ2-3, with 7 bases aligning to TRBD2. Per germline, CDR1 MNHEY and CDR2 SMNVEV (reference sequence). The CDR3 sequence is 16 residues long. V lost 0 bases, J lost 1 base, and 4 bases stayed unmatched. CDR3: CASSLSSRGGTDTQYF. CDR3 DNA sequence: TGTGCCAGCAGTTTATCATCCCGGGGGGGCACAGATACGCAGTATTTT.

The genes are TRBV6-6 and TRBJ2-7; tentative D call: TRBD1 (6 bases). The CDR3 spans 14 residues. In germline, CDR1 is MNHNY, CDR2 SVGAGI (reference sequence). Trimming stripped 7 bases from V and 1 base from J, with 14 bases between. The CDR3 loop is CASIRPGESYEQYF. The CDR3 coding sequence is TGTGCCAGCATTAGACCAGGGGAGTCCTACGAGCAGTACTTC.

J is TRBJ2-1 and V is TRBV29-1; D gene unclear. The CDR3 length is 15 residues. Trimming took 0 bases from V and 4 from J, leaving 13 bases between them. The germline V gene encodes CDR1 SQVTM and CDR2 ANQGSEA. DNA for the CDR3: TGCAGCGTTGAAGAATGGTCCTTAACTTACAATGAGCAGTTCTTC. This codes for CSVEEWSLTYNEQFF.

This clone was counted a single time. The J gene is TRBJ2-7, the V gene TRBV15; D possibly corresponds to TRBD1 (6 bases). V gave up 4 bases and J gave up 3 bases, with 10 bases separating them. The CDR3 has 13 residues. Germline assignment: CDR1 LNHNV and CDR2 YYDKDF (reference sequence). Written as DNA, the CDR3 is TGTGCCACCAGCAAACCGGACAGCTACGAGCAGTACTTC. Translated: CATSKPDSYEQYF.

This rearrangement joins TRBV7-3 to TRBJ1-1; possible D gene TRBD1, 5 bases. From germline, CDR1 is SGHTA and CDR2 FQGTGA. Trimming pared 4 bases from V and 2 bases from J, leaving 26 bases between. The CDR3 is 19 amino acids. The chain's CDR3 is CASSWGDRGDRKENTEAFF. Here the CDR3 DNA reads TGTGCCAGCAGCTGGGGGGATCGCGGGGATAGGAAGGAAAACACTGAAGCTTTCTTT.

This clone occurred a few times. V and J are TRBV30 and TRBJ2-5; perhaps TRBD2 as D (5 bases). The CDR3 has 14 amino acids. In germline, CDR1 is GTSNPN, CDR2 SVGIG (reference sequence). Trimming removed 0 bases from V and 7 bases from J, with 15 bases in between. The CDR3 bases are TGTGCCTGGAGTGTCGGTCGAGGGAAAGGGACCCAGTACTTC. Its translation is CAWSVGRGKGTQYF.